Each of the 8 T cell receptor beta chains below was sequenced from the same sample in a study of cytomegalovirus exposure and HLA in healthy donors. In the PCR, 60 Vbeta and 13 Jbeta primers were used. Sequencing was performed with immunoSEQ multiplex PCR; in TCRdb, only in-frame clones are kept and a portion is missing. The table has about 130,000 clones, around 77% seen once. The sample consisted of PBMCs. The origin of the receptors is a woman aged 55-70 years in good health and CMV-seronegative.

Here the CDR3 DNA reads TGTGCCAGTAGTACATCGGGACAGCGAATAACCATGAACACTGAAGCTTTCTTT. It specifies CASSTSGQRITMNTEAFF. V usage is TRBV19 and J usage is TRBJ1-1, with TRBD1 matching over 7 bases. The CDR3 is 18 amino acids. Germline assignment: CDR1 LNHDA and CDR2 SQIVND (reference sequence). V shed 4 bases, J shed 0 bases, and the junction held 14 bases outside the gene matches.

The V gene is TRBV5-1, the J gene TRBJ2-7; TRBD2 agrees at 12 bases. Trimming removed 0 bases from V and 6 bases from J; junction bases left unmatched: 4. This CDR3 has 15 residues. CDR1 SGHRS and CDR2 YFSETQ come from the germline V gene. This CDR3 is CASSLGLAGVVEQYF. DNA for the CDR3: TGCGCCAGCAGCTTGGGACTAGCGGGAGTGGTCGAGCAGTACTTC. Filled out from reference TRBV5-1 and TRBJ2-7, the complete variable domain reads KAGVTQTPRYLIKTRGQQVTLSCSPISGHRSVSWYQQTPGQGLQFLFEYFSETQRNKGNFPGRFSGRQFSNSRSEMNVSTLELGDSALYLCASSLGLAGVVEQYFGPGTRLTVT.

This clone occurred once. The chain uses TRBV7-3 and TRBJ1-2; D is perhaps TRBD1 (5 bases). The CDR3 sequence is 14 residues long. CDR1 and CDR2 from the germline V gene are SGHTA and FQGTGA. Deletions cut 5 bases from V and 7 bases from J, with 17 bases between. In DNA form, the CDR3 reads TGTGCCAGCAGCGTGTACTACAGGTTTTCTGGCTACACCTTC. It specifies CASSVYYRFSGYTF.

In its sample, this clone was seen a few times. The chain has TRBV4-1 and TRBJ2-7; a possible D gene is TRBD1 (6 bases). Between the trimmed V and J ends, which lost 4 bases and 0 bases, there was a span of 13 bases. This CDR3 region has 15 residues. Per germline, CDR1 MGHRA and CDR2 YSYEKL. CDR3 sequence: CASSRLRQDSYEQYF. CDR3 sequence (DNA): TGCGCCAGCAGCCGCCTGAGACAGGACTCCTACGAGCAGTACTTC.

The chain uses TRBV7-9 and TRBJ2-3; 7 bases fit TRBD1. V was pared by 4 bases and J by 3 bases, with 10 bases of the junction left unmatched. CDR3 length: 16 residues. CDR1 is SEHNR, CDR2 FQNEAQ, per germline (reference sequence). CDR3 residues: CASSSYDRDGTDTQYF. CDR3 in DNA: TGTGCCAGCAGCTCCTACGACAGGGACGGGACAGATACGCAGTATTTT.

The rearrangement joins TRBV18 to TRBJ1-5; perhaps TRBD1 as D (5 bases). V was trimmed by 3 bases and J by 5 bases, leaving 14 bases between them. The germline V gene has CDR1 KGHSH and CDR2 LQKENI. CDR3 length: 15 amino acids. The CDR3 loop reads CASSPSAGKDQPQHF. The CDR3 DNA reads TGTGCCAGCTCACCGTCGGCAGGGAAGGATCAGCCCCAGCATTTT.

This chain joins TRBV18 and TRBJ2-1; D may be TRBD2 (6 bases). V lost 4 bases and J 9 bases, leaving 25 bases between the germline ends. This CDR3 comprises 17 residues. Germline lookup yields CDR1 KGHSH and CDR2 LQKENI. The CDR3 region is CASSLVQAGTSGGEQFF. CDR3 sequence (DNA): TGTGCCAGCTCACTGGTTCAAGCGGGCACTTCCGGAGGTGAGCAGTTCTTC. The variable domain in full, completed from reference TRBV18 and TRBJ2-1, reads NAGVMQNPRHLVRRRGQEARLRCSPMKGHSHVYWYRQLPEEGLKFMVYLQKENIIDESGMPKERFSAEFPKEGPSILRIQQVVRGDSAAYFCASSLVQAGTSGGEQFFGPGTRLTVL.

The J gene is TRBJ1-2, the V gene TRBV5-1; the D gene is possibly TRBD1 (5 bases). This CDR3 spans 15 amino acids. Germline V gene sequence: CDR1 SGHRS, CDR2 YFSETQ. V lost 1 base and J lost 8, with 18 bases in between. The CDR3 sequence: CASSLSRRGTSGYTF. In DNA form, the CDR3 reads TGCGCCAGCAGCTTGTCTCGTCGGGGGACGAGCGGCTACACCTTC.